This TCR beta chain came from a study of radiotherapy plus CTLA-4 blockade in lung cancer. The study's findings and limits: Reports state that early shifts in blood T cell clones, with interferon-beta, best predicted response. Blood saw expansion of tumor-derived TCR clones after radiotherapy plus ipilimumab.

This CDR3 comprises 13 residues. V lost 1 base and J 3 bases, leaving 6 bases between the germline ends. Germline lookup yields CDR1 ENHRY and CDR2 SYGVKD. In regard to this clone: The antigen remains unidentified.

Clones were sequenced by immunoSEQ multiplex PCR, and TCRdb holds only the in-frame ones, with some missing. The table includes tens of thousands of clones, roughly 77% detected once. The source material was peripheral blood, sampled from a patient treated with radiotherapy plus ipilimumab. This receptor was obtained from a human donor with non-small cell lung cancer who had a complete response to radiotherapy plus ipilimumab. The V call is TRBV10-3, the J call TRBJ2-5, with D possibly being TRBD2 (6 bases). The CDR3 spells CAISEWREETQYF. Written as DNA, the CDR3 is TGTGCCATCAGTGAGTGGAGGGAAGAGACCCAGTACTTC.